This T cell receptor beta chain was identified in a study of Graves' ophthalmopathy and Graves' hyperthyroidism. The table lists this clonotype with many counts. Amplifying from RNA transcripts, the study obtained TCR beta CDR3 regions. Second-round multiplex PCR came after a first-round RT-PCR that employed HTBI primers. TCRdb re-called the multiplex PCR reads through MiXCR, storing one row per CDR3 protein. This table holds about 370,000 distinct CDR3 sequences, 17% found once. Germline lookup yields CDR1 MNHEY and CDR2 SVGAGI. This CDR3 region has 15 residues. V was trimmed by 2 bases and J by 4 bases, leaving 14 bases between them.

The chain combines TRBV6-5 with TRBJ1-1; D is unresolved. This TCR was recovered from an adult woman with stable Graves' hyperthyroidism. Source material: peripheral blood. CDR3 DNA: TGTGCCAGCAGTTACGTGGTCGGAGGAGGCACTGAAGCTTTCTTT. It codes for CASSYVVGGGTEAFF.